This TCR beta chain appears in the sequencing data of a study of graft-versus-host responses after intestinal transplantation. As for the study in general: All recipients got anti-thymocyte globulin induction, then tacrolimus and steroids for roughly 3 years.

The CDR3 contains 16 residues. CDR1 SGHNT and CDR2 YYREEE come from the germline V gene (reference sequence). This clone was found a few times. At one end, the junction sequence differs from germline, possibly due to a read error. Assay: immunoSEQ multiplex PCR; the TCRdb copy retains only in-frame clones and omits some. The table records several thousand clones, around 70% of them present only once. The sequence was obtained from a human patient who received an intestinal transplant, so some T cells may come from the graft donor. The sequencing used PBMCs, collected approximately 540 days after intestinal transplant. The rearrangement links TRBV5-4 to TRBJ1-4, with D possibly TRBD1 on 5 matching bases. CDR3 in amino acids: CASSVGGGFTNEKLFF. DNA for the CDR3: TGCGCCAGCAGCGTCGGGGGAGGATTTACTAATGAAAAACTGTTTTTT.